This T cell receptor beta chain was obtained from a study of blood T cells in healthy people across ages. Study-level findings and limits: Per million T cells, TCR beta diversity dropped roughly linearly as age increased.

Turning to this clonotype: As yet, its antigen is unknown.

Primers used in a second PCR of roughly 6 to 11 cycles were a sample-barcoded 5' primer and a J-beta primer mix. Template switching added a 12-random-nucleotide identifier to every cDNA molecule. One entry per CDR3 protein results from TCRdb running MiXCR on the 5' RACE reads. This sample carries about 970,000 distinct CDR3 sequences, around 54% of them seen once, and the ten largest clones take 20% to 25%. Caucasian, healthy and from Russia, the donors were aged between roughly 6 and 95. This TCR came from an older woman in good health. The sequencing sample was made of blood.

CDR3 protein: CAISESTWAEQFF. Here the CDR3 DNA reads TGTGCCATCAGTGAGTCGACCTGGGCTGAGCAGTTCTTC. The J gene is TRBJ2-1, the V gene TRBV10-3, with D unclear. V lost 0 bases and J lost 9, with 9 bases in between. This CDR3 has 13 amino acids. Per germline, CDR1 ENHRY and CDR2 SYGVKD.